The T cell receptor beta chain under discussion was sequenced for a study of blood T cells in healthy people across ages. General study points: Roughly linearly, TCR beta diversity per million T cells fell as age increased. PBMCs left unsorted prevented a conclusive naive versus antigen-experienced comparison.

As concerns this clonotype: Its antigen is unknown.

A second about 6 to 12 cycle PCR used barcoded and J-beta primers. TCRdb passed the 5' RACE reads through MiXCR, listing each CDR3 protein once. The sample contains 1.5 million to 2 million distinct CDR3 sequences, roughly 27% of which appear only once. Germline lookup yields CDR1 PRHDT and CDR2 FYEKMQ (reference sequence). This CDR3 has 14 residues. V lost 11 bases and J lost 2; bases outside the gene matches: 6. The material sequenced was blood. The J gene is TRBJ2-3, the V gene TRBV13; 11 nucleotides agree with TRBD2. The TCR comes from a woman in her twenties or thirties in good health. The CDR3, as DNA: TGTGCCGACAGACTAGCGGGATCCACAGATACGCAGTATTTT. Translating gives CADRLAGSTDTQYF.